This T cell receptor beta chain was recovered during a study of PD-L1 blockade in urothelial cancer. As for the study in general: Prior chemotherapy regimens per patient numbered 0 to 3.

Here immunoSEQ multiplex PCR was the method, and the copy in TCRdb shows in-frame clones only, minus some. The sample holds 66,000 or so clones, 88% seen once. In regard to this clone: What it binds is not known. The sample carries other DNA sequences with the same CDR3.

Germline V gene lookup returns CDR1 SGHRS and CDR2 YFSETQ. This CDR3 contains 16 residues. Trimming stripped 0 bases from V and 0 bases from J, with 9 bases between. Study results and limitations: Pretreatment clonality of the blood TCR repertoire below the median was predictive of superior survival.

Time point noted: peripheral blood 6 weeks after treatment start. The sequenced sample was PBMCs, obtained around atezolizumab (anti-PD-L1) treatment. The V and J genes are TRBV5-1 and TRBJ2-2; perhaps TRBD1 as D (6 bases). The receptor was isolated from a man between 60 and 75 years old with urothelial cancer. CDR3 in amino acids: CASSLGTGTNTGELFF. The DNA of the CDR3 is TGCGCCAGCAGCTTGGGTACAGGGACGAACACCGGGGAGCTGTTTTTT.